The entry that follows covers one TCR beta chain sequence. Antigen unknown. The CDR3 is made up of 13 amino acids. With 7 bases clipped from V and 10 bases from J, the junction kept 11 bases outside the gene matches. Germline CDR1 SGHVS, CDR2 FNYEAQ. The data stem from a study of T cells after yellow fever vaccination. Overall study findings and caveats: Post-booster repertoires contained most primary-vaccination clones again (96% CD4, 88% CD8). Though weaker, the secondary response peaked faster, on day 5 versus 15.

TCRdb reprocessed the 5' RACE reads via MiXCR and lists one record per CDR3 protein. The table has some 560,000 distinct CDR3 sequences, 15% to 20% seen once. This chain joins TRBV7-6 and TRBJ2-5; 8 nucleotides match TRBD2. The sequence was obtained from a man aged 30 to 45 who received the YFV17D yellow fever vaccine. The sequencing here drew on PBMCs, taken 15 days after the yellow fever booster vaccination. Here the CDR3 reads CASIPGLEGVQYF. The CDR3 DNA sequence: TGTGCCAGCATCCCGGGACTAGAAGGAGTCCAGTACTTC.